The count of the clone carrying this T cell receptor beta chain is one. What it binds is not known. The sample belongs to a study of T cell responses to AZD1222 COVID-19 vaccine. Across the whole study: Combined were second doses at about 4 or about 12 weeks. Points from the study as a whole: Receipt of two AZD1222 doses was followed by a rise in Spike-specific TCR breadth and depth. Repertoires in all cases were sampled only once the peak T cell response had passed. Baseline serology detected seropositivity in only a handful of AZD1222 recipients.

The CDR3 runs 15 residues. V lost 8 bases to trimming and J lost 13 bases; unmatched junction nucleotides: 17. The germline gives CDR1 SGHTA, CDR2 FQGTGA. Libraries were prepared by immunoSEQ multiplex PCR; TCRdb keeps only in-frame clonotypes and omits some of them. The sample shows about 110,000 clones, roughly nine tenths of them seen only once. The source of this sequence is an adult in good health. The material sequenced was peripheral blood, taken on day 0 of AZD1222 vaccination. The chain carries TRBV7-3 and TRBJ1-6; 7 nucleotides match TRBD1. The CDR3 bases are TGTGCCAGCTCCAGGGGGGGCGGCACCCATGAGCCCCTCCACTTT. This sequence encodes CASSRGGGTHEPLHF.